These T cell receptor beta chains were read from a single sample in a study of cytomegalovirus exposure and HLA in healthy donors. Produced via immunoSEQ multiplex PCR; TCRdb's table is partial and in-frame only. There are 130,000 to 150,000 clones in the sample; about 90% occur only once, and around 6% lies in the top ten. Sequencing was carried out using PBMCs. The source of these receptors is a woman younger than 45 in good health and CMV-seropositive. Each CDR3 is given without its conserved first and last residue. The D gene is left open where the match is weak.

>TRBJ1-2|NA|TRBV5-1
ASSLAQAGGYT
>TRBJ1-5|NA|TRBV28
ASSLGQSQPQH
>TRBJ1-4|NA|TRBV28
ASSNLGQGFEKLF
>TRBJ2-1|NA|TRBV5-8
ASSSGTHNEQF
>TRBJ2-3|TRBD2|TRBV29-1
SVDEVAGDADTQY
>TRBJ2-1|TRBD1|TRBV4-1
ASSQQGVGGNEQF
>TRBJ2-1|TRBD1|TRBV7-3
ASSITQGARDEQF
>TRBJ2-1|NA|TRBV27
ASSFWDGSIGYNEQF
>TRBJ2-7|TRBD1|TRBV6-6
ASSYFETATTGGN
>TRBJ2-7|TRBD1|TRBV7-2
ASSSTGGEQY
>TRBJ2-3|NA|TRBV6-1
ASSAGTPTDTQY
>TRBJ2-2|TRBD2|TRBV29-1
SVVSGGTVTGELF
>TRBJ2-1|TRBD2|TRBV27
ASTRGGTSYNEQF
>TRBJ1-2|TRBD1|TRBV28
ASSQDRGLGGYT
>TRBJ2-7|NA|TRBV5-4
ASTYEQGTTYEQY
>TRBJ1-2|NA|TRBV11-2
ASSLRNLGQTRGREGYT
>TRBJ2-1|NA|TRBV27
ASSRQANEQF
>TRBJ2-4|NA|TRBV6-6
ASIGGGGGNIQY
>TRBJ2-3|NA|TRBV19
ASSPTSTDTQY
>TRBJ1-4|TRBD1|TRBV5-1
ASSGQTGTNEKLF
>TRBJ1-5|TRBD1|TRBV10-3
AISDHRGNQPQH
>TRBJ2-3|NA|TRBV29-1
SVDLGGSGDTQY
>TRBJ2-2|NA|TRBV11-2
LVGDTGELF
>TRBJ1-1|NA|TRBV15
ATSREGRSLAF
>TRBJ1-3|NA|TRBV6-5
ASREAGRDTIY
>TRBJ2-3|NA|TRBV6-1
ASRLYAAATDTQY
>TRBJ2-3|TRBD1|TRBV7-9
ASSPSRGPEADTQY
>TRBJ1-1|TRBD1|TRBV7-9
ASRGQPDTEAF
>TRBJ1-2|TRBD1|TRBV7-6
ASSARGVRTPQRENYGYT
>TRBJ2-6|TRBD1|TRBV5-4
ASSSGTVRSGANVLT
>TRBJ2-7|TRBD1|TRBV28
ASSLTGGNYEQY
>TRBJ2-3|TRBD1|TRBV5-1
ASSLGDREADTQY
>TRBJ2-7|NA|TRBV19
ASSDRDYEQY
>TRBJ2-7|TRBD2|TRBV7-9
ASSLRTSGIRSGTKQY
>TRBJ2-1|NA|TRBV10-2
ASSGSSYNEQF
>TRBJ2-1|NA|TRBV5-6
ASSLGGQPLTGNEQF
>TRBJ2-3|NA|TRBV4-2
ASSQIASGTDTQY
>TRBJ1-1|NA|TRBV4-2
ASSQLPGGTTEAF
>TRBJ1-5|TRBD1|TRBV15
ATSRDERDSENQPQH